This T cell receptor beta chain was captured in a study of blood T cell repertoires in COVID-19. Study overall: Samples representing acute and convalescent COVID-19 were sourced from the United States, Italy and Spain. T cells, B-cell-depleted T cells, or PBMCs provided the cDNA or gDNA that served as material.

As originally analysed: Estimation of nucleated cell counts was performed using reference gene primer amplification. Generated by immunoSEQ multiplex PCR, the TCRdb table keeps only in-frame clones and is missing some. That table gives V, J and clone size, and the DNA gave D and trimming. The table includes fewer than 200,000 clones, approximately 89% detected once. The CDR3 runs to 16 residues. Sequencing was carried out using peripheral blood. The TCR originated in a man aged 35 to 55 with active or convalescent COVID-19. V and J are TRBV21-1 and TRBJ1-3; TRBD1, the D gene given by the table, was not confirmed from the DNA. TRBV21-1 is a recognized pseudogene. The CDR3, as DNA: TGTGCCAGCAGCGACTCAGGGGAAGCGGACGGAAACACCATATATTTT. Residues: CASSDSGEADGNTIYF.